This TCR beta chain came from a study of regulatory T cells in long-lasting Graves disease (dated by TCRdb to about 2021). Background on the whole study: To count as having persistent Graves' disease, a patient had to have received antithyroid drug treatment for over 5 years with TSH receptor autoantibodies remaining persistently positive. Persistent Graves' disease patients were compared with newly diagnosed Graves' disease patients by peripheral blood TCR sequencing and RNA sequencing. The study was registered as a clinical trial and conducted in China. A total of some 35 samples underwent TCR sequencing, from around 13 patients with persistent Graves' disease and 20 patients with newly diagnosed Graves' disease. On average, persistent Graves' disease patients in the clinical cohort had been on antithyroid drugs for about 10.3 years.

This clonotype was counted many times. Its binding antigen is unknown. No per-base quality is available; no much larger clone lies one base away. The research as a whole found: Sequencing and analysis were restricted to the TCR beta chain. Compared with newly diagnosed patients, persistent Graves' disease patients had lower TCR Shannon entropy and fewer highly expanded clones, which suggests clonal expansion. Persistent patients shared more public clonotypes among themselves (around 3,000) than newly diagnosed patients did (about 1,000). The authors acknowledged the small sample size as a limitation that may reduce accuracy. Only peripheral blood was studied, because thyroid tissue, the primary lesion, was inaccessible.

Reading the label with the study, this specimen's time point is: persistent/refractory GD, antithyroid drugs over 5 years with positive TRAb. For both TCR sequencing and RNA sequencing, RNA was extracted from PBMCs in TRIzol. Graves' disease was diagnosed according to American Thyroid Association guidelines. The patients came from an endocrinology department in Xi'an, China. From each patient, 8 to 10 milliliters of peripheral blood was collected into an EDTA anticoagulant tube. Ficoll Paque Plus density gradient separation was used to isolate PBMCs, and no additional T cell sorting was done. An Agilent 2100 Bioanalyzer and agarose gel were used to assess RNA quality, and a NanoDrop 2000 was used to measure RNA concentration. Library creation used multiplex PCR. For sequencing, an Illumina HiSeq 4000 was employed. iRepertoire HTBI primers and Arm-PCR amplification of CDR3 regions were used to construct TCR beta libraries. Gel purification was performed on PCR products prior to sequencing. As for how the authors treated the data: Across samples, some 62 TRBV and roughly 13 TRBJ segments were identified and used for gene usage analysis of CDR3 amino acid clonotypes. COPE and FqMerger were used to merge the filtered high-quality paired reads into contigs. BLAST was used to align contigs to IMGT TRBV, TRBD and TRBJ reference genes, and CDR3 was defined according to IMGT. Any clonotype with a frequency above 0.1% was counted as a highly expanded clone. Shannon entropy served as the measure of repertoire diversity, while the Gini coefficient captured V-J evenness. Public clonotypes were defined as clonotypes shared by more than one individual. The raw public data were reprocessed by TCRdb itself: fastp quality trimming at Q25, MiXCR clonotype calling, in-frame beta chains only. Rows with one shared CDR3 protein collapse into an entry with the most common genes and DNA. The V and J calls follow TCRdb's processing rather than the paper's. The sample profile shows 400,000 or so distinct CDR3 sequences; less than 25% of them were found once. Around 20% of the sample belongs to the ten largest clones.

This specimen consisted of peripheral blood mononuclear cells (PBMCs), obtained when the disease was refractory, from a patient treated with antithyroid drugs. This clonotype was obtained from a female donor with Graves disease.

DNA sequence: TGTGCCAGCAGCTCTCCCGGGTTTGATGAAAAACTGTTTTTT. Translated, this is CASSSPGFDEKLFF. The chain links TRBV7-9 with TRBJ1-4, with the D segment identity uncertain. The CDR3 sequence holds 14 residues, the cysteine and phenylalanine included. The read is trimmed to its CDR3 DNA, 42 bases read in frame from base 1. V is cut by 4 bases and J by 6 bases, and the space between the germline ends is 12 bases. Via the germline V gene (reference sequence), CDR1 is SEHNR and CDR2 FQNEAQ.